The 10 T cell receptor beta chains presented below share a single source sample, sequenced in a study of blood T cells in healthy people across ages. A sample-barcoded 5' primer and a J-beta primer mix were used in a second PCR of about 7 to 12 cycles. MiXCR, applied by TCRdb to the 5' RACE reads, yields one record per CDR3 protein. Among just over 800,000 distinct CDR3 sequences, around 68% were seen once, and the ten largest hold about 27%. The source material was blood. The source of these receptors is a man under 40 in good health.

The chain carries TRBV11-3 and TRBJ2-1; D might be TRBD2 (5 bases). The germline V gene encodes CDR1 SGHNT and CDR2 YENEEA. The CDR3 loop spans 15 amino acids. Trimming removed 5 bases at V and 5 bases at J, with 16 bases between. The CDR3 spells CASSPSPSSHNEQFF. The CDR3 DNA follows: TGTGCCAGCAGCCCCTCGCCTAGCAGCCACAATGAGCAGTTCTTC.

The J gene is TRBJ2-5, the V gene TRBV12-3 or TRBV12-4; TRBD2 might be the D (6 bases). Trimming stripped 8 bases from V and 6 bases from J, with 16 bases between. The CDR3 contains 13 residues. CDR3 nucleotides: TGTGCCAGCGGGGGGTGGGACGACAAGACCCAGTACTTC. This sequence encodes CASGGWDDKTQYF.

The V gene is TRBV2, the J gene TRBJ1-6, with no clear D. CDR3 length equals 15 residues. The V gene's germline CDR1 is SNHLY and CDR2 FYNNEI. The V end was cut by 1 base, the J end by 3 bases, with 7 bases between. Here the CDR3 DNA reads TGTGCCAGCAGTGAAGGACGGATCTATAATTCACCCCTCCACTTT. Protein product: CASSEGRIYNSPLHF.

This clonotype has only a few counts. This chain connects TRBV6-2 or TRBV6-3 to TRBJ2-3; 9 nucleotides agree with TRBD1. CDR1 MNHEY and CDR2 SVGEGT come from the germline V gene. With V trimmed by 5 bases and J by 4 bases, 10 bases remained unmatched. The CDR3 runs 16 residues. DNA for the CDR3: TGTGCCAGCAGTGATATACCTGGGACAGGGTCAGATACGCAGTATTTT. Translating gives CASSDIPGTGSDTQYF.

The rearrangement uses TRBV2 and TRBJ2-2, with 13 bases fitting TRBD2. The V segment lost 8 bases and the J segment 0 bases; nucleotides outside the gene matches: 3. The germline CDR1 and CDR2 sequences are SNHLY and FYNNEI. The CDR3 is made up of 16 amino acids. The CDR3 DNA is TGTGCCAGCCTAGGGACTAGCGGGGCGAACACCGGGGAGCTGTTTTTT. Translation gives CASLGTSGANTGELFF.

The chain is built from TRBV28 and TRBJ2-7; TRBD2 might be the D (5 bases). Germline lookup yields CDR1 MDHEN and CDR2 SYDVKM. The CDR3 extends over 14 amino acids. V was shortened by 5 bases and J by 0 bases, with 11 bases between the two germline ends. The DNA of the CDR3 is TGTGCCAGCAGTGTATTAGCGTCCTCCTACGAGCAGTACTTC. Translation gives CASSVLASSYEQYF. Full variable domain (remainder filled in from reference TRBV28 and TRBJ2-7): DVKVTQSSRYLVKRTGEKVFLECVQDMDHENMFWYRQDPGLGLRLIYFSYDVKMKEKGDIPEGYSVSREKKERFSLILESASTNQTSMYLCASSVLASSYEQYFGPGTRLTVT.

This sequence joins TRBV7-3 and TRBJ2-3; TRBD2 matches 9 bases. The CDR3 extends over 16 amino acids. Germline loops: CDR1 SGHTA, CDR2 FQGTGA. The V segment lost 2 bases and the J segment 4 bases; nucleotides outside the gene matches: 7. The CDR3: CASSLVAGGSPDTQYF. The CDR3 coding sequence is TGTGCCAGCAGCTTAGTGGCGGGGGGGTCTCCAGATACGCAGTATTTT.

The CDR3: CASSTGRGGPGELFF. In nucleotides, the CDR3 is TGTGCCAGCAGTACGGGACGGGGGGGACCCGGGGAGCTGTTTTTT. V usage is TRBV28 and J usage is TRBJ2-2; the match to TRBD2 covers 8 bases. Trimming at V came to 5 bases and at J to 6 bases, leaving 8 bases not matched to a gene. The CDR3 is 15 amino acids. Germline CDR1 reads MDHEN; CDR2 reads SYDVKM.

The chain is built from TRBV4-2 and TRBJ2-7; 8 bases agree with TRBD1. V shed 5 bases, J shed 2 bases, and the junction held 8 bases outside the gene matches. The CDR3 is 15 residues long. Germline CDR1 is LGHNA and CDR2 is YNFKEQ. The chain's CDR3 is CASSWAGTGTYEQYF. CDR3 nucleotide sequence: TGTGCCAGCAGCTGGGCAGGGACAGGCACCTACGAGCAGTACTTC.

Notes on this clonotype: A single base separates this from a much larger clone, so it may be a read error. The chain links TRBV3-1 to TRBJ1-6; no clear D. This CDR3 has 11 residues. CDR1 and CDR2 from the germline V gene are LGHDT and YNNKEL (reference sequence). The CDR3 region is CASSGNSPHHF. The CDR3 DNA reads as TGTGCCAGCAGCGGTAATTCACCCCACCACTTT.